Below, 27 T cell receptor beta chains from the same sample are listed, as sequenced in a study of shared clonotypes between healthy human individuals (dated by TCRdb to about 2020). CD8 naive samples consisted of CD45RO-negative cells that were positively selected for CCR7, yielding a CD45RA+CCR7+ population without TemRA cells. Library creation used the immunoSEQ multiplex PCR assay. In TCRdb, the immuneACCESS table is reduced to in-frame sequences with V and J assigned. These tables do not hold every clone; where another copy was compared, an unresolved V gene accounts for under half, and the others remain unexplained. The sample table lists about 2,200,000 clones, 85% to 95% of them with a count of one. The ten largest clones represent roughly 1.8% of the sample. What was sequenced was naive CD8+ T cells from PBMCs. What this sample's cell subset or site label stands for: CD45RA+CCR7+. These TCRs come from a young man in good health. Some clones in this sample may be carry-over from other donors' samples.

As concerns this clone: This sample includes further DNA sequences coding for the same CDR3. The J gene is TRBJ2-2, the V gene TRBV27; D gene uncertain. The V end was cut by 4 bases, the J end by 6 bases, with 6 bases between. Germline loops: CDR1 MNHEY, CDR2 SMNVEV (reference sequence). The CDR3 is 12 residues long. CDR3 sequence (DNA): TGTGCCAGCAGTTCGAGTCCCGGGGAGCTGTTTTTT. Translation gives CASSSSPGELFF.

CDR3: CASSLWGSGSWSDTQYF. The CDR3 nucleotides are TGTGCCAGCAGCTTATGGGGTAGCGGGAGTTGGTCAGATACGCAGTATTTT. The chain recombines TRBV7-8 with TRBJ2-3; 9 bases are shared with TRBD2. J was trimmed by 4 bases and V by 2 bases; bases with no gene match: 10. Germline CDR1 and CDR2: SGHVS and FQNEAQ. This CDR3 spans 17 amino acids.

V is TRBV5-1 and J is TRBJ2-1; no clear D. Deletions cut 0 bases from V and 5 bases from J, with 27 bases between. This CDR3 spans 20 amino acids. Germline V CDR1 and CDR2: SGHRS, YFSETQ. CDR3 DNA sequence: TGCGCCAGCAGCTTGGTCGGCCGAGCGATGGTGGGTCCCCCTAACAATGAGCAGTTCTTC. Translating gives CASSLVGRAMVGPPNNEQFF.

The V gene is TRBV7-3, the J gene TRBJ2-3; no clear D. The CDR3 sequence is 15 residues long. Deletions cut 5 bases from V and 1 base from J, with 13 bases between. Looked up from germline, CDR1 is SGHTA and CDR2 is FQGTGA. CDR3 region: CASSQDDGGTDTQYF. CDR3 nucleotides: TGTGCCAGCAGCCAAGACGATGGAGGCACAGATACGCAGTATTTT. The complete variable domain, with remaining parts taken from reference TRBV7-3 and TRBJ2-3, reads GAGVSQTPSNKVTEKGKYVELRCDPISGHTALYWYRQSLGQGPEFLIYFQGTGAADDSGLPNDRFFAVRPEGSVSTLKIQRTERGDSAVYLCASSQDDGGTDTQYFGPGTRLTVL.

The chain is built from TRBV6-6 and TRBJ2-2; D is uncertain. The germline V and J ends were trimmed by 6 bases and 5 bases, with 10 bases remaining between them. From germline, CDR1 is MNHNY and CDR2 SVGAGI (reference sequence). The CDR3 is 13 amino acids. Here the CDR3 DNA reads TGTGCCAGCAGACCCTTAAGGACCGGGGAGCTGTTTTTT. Its translation: CASRPLRTGELFF.

A note on this clone: Additional DNA sequences in this sample encode the identical CDR3. The gene calls are TRBV7-9 and TRBJ2-7, with unresolved D. This CDR3 is built from 11 residues. V was trimmed by 1 base and J by 6 bases, leaving 4 bases between them. Looked up from germline, CDR1 is SEHNR and CDR2 is FQNEAQ (reference sequence). Here the CDR3 reads CASSLGPEQYF. DNA of the CDR3: TGTGCCAGCAGCTTAGGGCCCGAGCAGTACTTC.

There are a few counts of this clone. The gene calls are TRBV19 and TRBJ1-1, with TRBD1 identical over 7 bases. Germline assignment: CDR1 LNHDA and CDR2 SQIVND (reference sequence). V lost 8 bases, J lost 6 bases, and 12 bases stayed unmatched. CDR3 length equals 14 residues. CDR3 region: CASRQGTVRSEAFF. The CDR3 bases are TGTGCCAGTCGACAGGGTACCGTGAGATCTGAAGCTTTCTTT. The full variable domain, its missing parts supplied by reference TRBV19 and TRBJ1-1, is DGGITQSPKYLFRKEGQNVTLSCEQNLNHDAMYWYRQDPGQGLRLIYYSQIVNDFQKGDIAEGYSVSREKKESFPLTVTSAQKNPTAFYLCASRQGTVRSEAFFGQGTRLTVV.

This rearrangement joins TRBV25-1 to TRBJ2-1; possible D gene TRBD1, 5 bases. The germline gives CDR1 MGHDK, CDR2 SYGVNS. The CDR3 has 13 amino acids. Trimming removed 5 bases from V and 5 bases from J, with 10 bases in between. The CDR3 coding sequence is TGTGCCAGCAGTACCGACAGTGACAATGAGCAGTTCTTC. Translating gives CASSTDSDNEQFF.

This chain uses TRBV25-1 with TRBJ1-1; no clear D. V was trimmed by 6 bases and J by 5 bases, leaving 10 bases between them. Germline V lookup: CDR1 MGHDK, CDR2 SYGVNS. CDR3 length equals 12 residues. CDR3 in DNA: TGTGCCAGCAGATACGGTACGACTGAAGCTTTCTTT. It specifies CASRYGTTEAFF.

The rearrangement joins TRBV15 to TRBJ1-5; D ambiguous. The V end lost 0 bases, the J end lost 6 bases, and 6 bases lay between the germline ends. The CDR3 has 13 residues. Germline loops: CDR1 LNHNV, CDR2 YYDKDF (reference sequence). CDR3 DNA sequence: TGTGCCACCAGCAGAGAGCGAAGTCAGCCCCAGCATTTT. It yields the protein CATSRERSQPQHF.

The genes are TRBV27 and TRBJ2-2; 8 bases line up with TRBD2. Germline CDR1 and CDR2: MNHEY and SMNVEV (reference sequence). The CDR3 has 16 residues. J was trimmed by 6 bases and V by 2 bases; bases with no gene match: 8. The CDR3 here is CASSLMSGSPPGELFF. Here the CDR3 DNA reads TGTGCCAGCAGTTTAATGAGCGGGAGCCCACCCGGGGAGCTGTTTTTT.

This chain links TRBV27 with TRBJ2-7; unclear D gene. Looked up from germline, CDR1 is MNHEY and CDR2 is SMNVEV (reference sequence). V lost 3 bases and J 0 bases, leaving 6 bases between the germline ends. CDR3 length: 13 residues. The CDR3 sequence is CASSFEFSYEQYF. The CDR3 region has the DNA TGTGCCAGCAGTTTCGAATTCTCCTACGAGCAGTACTTC.

This rearrangement joins TRBV6-5 to TRBJ1-4; weak D call: TRBD1 (6 bases). The length of the CDR3 is 14 residues. Trimming removed 1 base from V and 7 bases from J, with 10 bases in between. Per the germline V gene, CDR1 is MNHEY and CDR2 is SVGAGI. The CDR3 here is CASSYLGTSEKLFF. In nucleotides, the CDR3 is TGTGCCAGCAGTTACTTGGGGACATCTGAAAAACTGTTTTTT.

This CDR3 is CASSFWVNTEAFF. The CDR3 coding sequence is TGTGCCAGCAGCTTCTGGGTGAACACTGAAGCTTTCTTT. The chain carries TRBV5-6 and TRBJ1-1; D unresolved. The germline V gene encodes CDR1 SGHDT and CDR2 YYEEEE. This CDR3 contains 13 residues. V gave up 2 bases and J gave up 0 bases, with 5 bases separating them.

CDR3 sequence: CASIRGRPTYNEQFF. The CDR3 nucleotides are TGTGCCAGCATACGGGGGAGGCCAACCTACAATGAGCAGTTCTTC. The chain combines TRBV28 with TRBJ2-1; possibly TRBD2 for D (6 bases). The CDR3 is made up of 15 amino acids. Germline V gives CDR1 MDHEN, CDR2 SYDVKM. Trimming removed 7 bases at V and 2 bases at J, with 15 bases between.

This sequence joins TRBV28 and TRBJ2-1, with D unresolved. Germline-derived CDR1 and CDR2 are MDHEN and SYDVKM. The CDR3 is 15 residues long. V dropped 1 base and J dropped 4 bases, with 11 bases sitting between them. Written as DNA, the CDR3 is TGTGCCAGCAGTTTATTGCTGGACGGGTACAATGAGCAGTTCTTC. Translation gives CASSLLLDGYNEQFF.

This clone occurred once. The V gene is TRBV6-1, the J gene TRBJ2-7; 10 nucleotides line up with TRBD2. The CDR3 is made up of 14 amino acids. With 2 bases clipped from V and 6 bases from J, the junction kept 4 bases outside the gene matches. Germline V gene lookup returns CDR1 MNHNS and CDR2 SASEGT. The CDR3 nucleotides are TGTGCCAGCAGTGAACGGACTAGCGGAACCGAGCAGTACTTC. Translating it yields CASSERTSGTEQYF.

This chain joins TRBV11-2 and TRBJ2-7, with TRBD2 as a possible D gene (5 bases). Trimming pared 5 bases from V and 3 bases from J, leaving 8 bases between. CDR3 length: 12 residues. Germline CDR1 SGHAT, CDR2 FQNNGV. The CDR3, as DNA: TGTGCCAGCAGCCTTGACTACTACGAGCAGTACTTC. This translates into CASSLDYYEQYF.

The rearrangement links TRBV14 to TRBJ2-5, with 7 bases identical to TRBD1. CDR1 is SGHDN, CDR2 FVKESK, per germline. V lost 4 bases, J lost 2 bases, and 10 bases stayed unmatched. The CDR3 runs to 16 residues. CDR3 sequence reads: CASSPKRDRAQETQYF. For the CDR3, the DNA is TGTGCCAGCAGCCCTAAACGAGACAGGGCTCAAGAGACCCAGTACTTC.

Points on this clone: The CDR3 end shows no conserved phenylalanine or tryptophan, and so a read error is likely. V usage is TRBV29-1 and J usage is TRBJ2-7; D is uncertain. The CDR3 has 13 amino acids. The V end was cut by 4 bases, the J end by 3 bases, with 13 bases between. Germline CDR1 is SQVTM and CDR2 is ANQGSEA. CDR3: CSVAGKAFYEQYS. DNA for the CDR3: TGCAGCGTTGCCGGAAAGGCCTTCTACGAGCAGTACTCC.

J is TRBJ2-3 and V is TRBV6-1, with a tentative D call TRBD2 (5 bases). From germline, CDR1 is MNHNS and CDR2 SASEGT. Trimming removed 4 bases at V and 2 bases at J, with 28 bases between. CDR3 size: 20 residues. CDR3 DNA sequence: TGTGCCAGCAGTGGCTTCCCTGAGGCTAGCATCGTACCCCCCACAGATACGCAGTATTTT. Its protein product is CASSGFPEASIVPPTDTQYF.

This clone was detected only once. Additional DNA sequences in this sample encode the identical CDR3. The chain employs TRBV7-9 and TRBJ2-7; no firm D call. The CDR3 has 12 residues. V was pared by 5 bases and J by 3 bases, with 8 bases between. Germline CDR1 is SEHNR and CDR2 is FQNEAQ (reference sequence). The CDR3: CASSLNSYEQYF. The CDR3 DNA sequence: TGTGCCAGCAGCCTAAACAGCTACGAGCAGTACTTC.

This rearrangement joins TRBV9 to TRBJ1-2; TRBD1 agrees at 8 bases. J gave up 3 bases and V 0 bases, and 7 bases lay outside the gene matches. CDR3 length: 16 residues. Germline V gene sequence: CDR1 SGDLS, CDR2 YYNGEE. The CDR3 here is CASSVDRHRGYYGYTF. The CDR3 coding sequence is TGTGCCAGCAGCGTAGACCGGCACAGGGGGTACTATGGCTACACCTTC.

This clone is a singleton in its sample. The same CDR3 also results from other DNA sequences found in this sample. This chain uses TRBV27 with TRBJ2-2; possibly TRBD1 or TRBD2 for D (6 bases each). The CDR3 contains 14 residues. The V gene lost 3 bases and the J gene lost 5 bases, with 10 bases spanning the gap. CDR1 and CDR2 from the germline V gene are MNHEY and SMNVEV (reference sequence). DNA for the CDR3: TGTGCCAGCAGTTTCGGAGGGGGAACCGGGGAGCTGTTTTTT. Its translation is CASSFGGGTGELFF.

J is TRBJ2-7 and V is TRBV13, with TRBD1 matching over 12 bases. The J segment lost 5 bases and the V segment lost 4 bases, leaving 15 bases of the junction unmatched. The CDR3 loop spans 18 amino acids. Germline loops: CDR1 PRHDT, CDR2 FYEKMQ (reference sequence). The CDR3 reads CASSSPGTGGEGTHEQYF. The DNA for the CDR3 is TGTGCCAGCAGCTCCCCCGGGACAGGGGGCGAGGGTACCCACGAGCAGTACTTC.

V and J are TRBV2 and TRBJ2-3, with 7 bases that match TRBD2. The CDR3 sequence is 16 residues long. Trimming removed 4 bases from V and 0 bases from J; junction bases left unmatched: 7. CDR1 is SNHLY, CDR2 FYNNEI, per germline. CDR3 loop: CASSVPSGASTDTQYF. The CDR3 DNA reads TGTGCCAGCAGTGTACCTAGCGGAGCTAGCACAGATACGCAGTATTTT. The entire variable domain, with the rest obtained from reference TRBV2 and TRBJ2-3, is as follows: EPEVTQTPSHQVTQMGQEVILRCVPISNHLYFYWYRQILGQKVEFLVSFYNNEISEKSEIFDDQFSVERPDGSNFTLKIRSTKLEDSAMYFCASSVPSGASTDTQYFGPGTRLTVL.

The chain joins TRBV4-3 to TRBJ2-1; 8 bases line up with TRBD2. J lost 4 bases, V lost 0 bases, and 14 bases had no gene match. CDR1 LGHNA and CDR2 YSLEER come from the germline V gene. The CDR3 has 19 residues. CDR3 sequence reads: CASSQETHGASGRYNEQFF. In DNA form, the CDR3 reads TGCGCCAGCAGCCAAGAAACACATGGAGCTAGCGGGCGATACAATGAGCAGTTCTTC.